The present entry profiles one TCR beta chain with its context. Its antigen remains unknown. The data stem from a study of long-term antiretroviral therapy in people with HIV. Overall study: About a decade before 2015, the earliest samples were taken when ART was typically delayed. Findings of the study overall: Missing from the dataset were any data on ART adherence, viral resistance or therapy changes. Clones showing expansion before ART dominated the repertoire at all time points.

The germline V and J ends were trimmed by 2 bases and 4 bases, with 15 bases remaining between them. Germline V lookup: CDR1 MNHEY, CDR2 SVGAGI. This CDR3 has 15 residues. Sequencing used immunoSEQ v3.0 at survey level. TCRdb's table, derived via immunoSEQ multiplex PCR, lists solely in-frame clones and lacks some. The sample lists approximately 30,000 clones; 70% to 85% were seen once. Here the sequenced sample was unsorted PBMCs, taken 0.8 years before starting antiretroviral therapy. The sequence was collected from a man aged 18 to 30 with HIV. V and J are TRBV6-5 and TRBJ2-7; TRBD2 is a possible D gene (5 bases). CDR3 in amino acids: CASSYVAETGYEQYF. The CDR3 region has the DNA TGTGCCAGCAGTTACGTTGCTGAGACGGGATACGAGCAGTACTTC.